This T cell receptor beta chain was recovered during a study of blood T cells in healthy people across ages. This clonotype was counted at least ten times. CDR3 size: 13 residues. The germline CDR1 and CDR2 sequences are MNHEY and SVGEGT. The junction had 3 bases not matched to a gene; V was cut back by 6 bases and J by 2 bases. Primers used in a second PCR of about 7 to 12 cycles were a sample-barcoded 5' primer and a J-beta primer mix. MiXCR, run by TCRdb on the 5' RACE reads, gives a single entry per CDR3 protein. Among roughly 1,100,000 distinct CDR3 sequences listed, less than 25% were seen once. These data were also reused for a study on T cells of mothers and their children.

The sequence came from a girl aged 2-15 years in good health. The chain employs TRBV6-2 or TRBV6-3 and TRBJ2-7, with 8 bases fitting TRBD1. Sequencing was done on a sample of blood. CDR3 sequence reads: CASRRTGTYEQYF. CDR3 nucleotides: TGTGCCAGCAGGCGGACAGGGACCTACGAGCAGTACTTC.